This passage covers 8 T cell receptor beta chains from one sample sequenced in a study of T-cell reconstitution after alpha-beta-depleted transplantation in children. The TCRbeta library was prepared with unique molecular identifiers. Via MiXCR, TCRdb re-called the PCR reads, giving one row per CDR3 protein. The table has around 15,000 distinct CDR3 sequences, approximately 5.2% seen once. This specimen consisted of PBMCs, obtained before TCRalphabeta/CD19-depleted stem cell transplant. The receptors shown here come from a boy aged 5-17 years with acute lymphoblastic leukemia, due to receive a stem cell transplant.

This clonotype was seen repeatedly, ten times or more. CDR3 sequence reads: CASSYRPSYTSGNTIYF. The CDR3 region has the DNA TGTGCCAGCAGTTACAGACCTTCTTACACCTCTGGAAACACCATATATTTT. The genes are TRBV6-5 and TRBJ1-3; no clear D. This CDR3 is built from 17 residues. V shed 2 bases and J shed 0 bases, with 14 bases lying between them. Germline V lookup: CDR1 MNHEY, CDR2 SVGAGI.

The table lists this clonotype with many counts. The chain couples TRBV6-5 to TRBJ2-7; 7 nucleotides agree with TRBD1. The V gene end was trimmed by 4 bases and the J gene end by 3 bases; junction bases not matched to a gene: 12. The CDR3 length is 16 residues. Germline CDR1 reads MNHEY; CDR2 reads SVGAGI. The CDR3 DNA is TGTGCCAGCAGTTCCCGGGATACAGGGGCGGTCTACGAGCAGTACTTC. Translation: CASSSRDTGAVYEQYF.

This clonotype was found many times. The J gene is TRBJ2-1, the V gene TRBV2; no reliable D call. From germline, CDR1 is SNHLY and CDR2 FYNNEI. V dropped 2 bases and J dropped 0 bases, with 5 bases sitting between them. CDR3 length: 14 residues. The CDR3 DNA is TGTGCCAGCAGTGAATCTATCTCCTACAATGAGCAGTTCTTC. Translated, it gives CASSESISYNEQFF.

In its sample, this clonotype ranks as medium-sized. Here the CDR3 DNA reads TGTGCCAGCAGCATGCCCGGGGGAAGCTCCTACAATGAGCAGTTCTTC. Its translation: CASSMPGGSSYNEQFF. V usage is TRBV7-2 and J usage is TRBJ2-1; perhaps TRBD2 as D (6 bases). Looked up from germline, CDR1 is SGHTA and CDR2 is FQGNSA. CDR3 size: 16 residues. The V and J ends lost 5 bases and 0 bases respectively, with 14 bases between them.

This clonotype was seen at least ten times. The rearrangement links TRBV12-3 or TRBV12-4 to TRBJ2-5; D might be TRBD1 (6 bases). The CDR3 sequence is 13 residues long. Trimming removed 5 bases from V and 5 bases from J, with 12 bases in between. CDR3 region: CASSPQGSETQYF. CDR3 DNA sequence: TGTGCCAGCAGTCCCCAGGGGTCGGAGACCCAGTACTTC.

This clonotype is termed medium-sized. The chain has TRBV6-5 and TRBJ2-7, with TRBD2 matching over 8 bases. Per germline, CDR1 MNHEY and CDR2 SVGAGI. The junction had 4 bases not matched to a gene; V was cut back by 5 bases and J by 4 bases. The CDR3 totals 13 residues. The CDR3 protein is CASSLREVYEQYF. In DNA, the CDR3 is TGTGCCAGCAGTCTGCGGGAGGTATACGAGCAGTACTTC.

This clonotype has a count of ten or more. The CDR3 nucleotides are TGTGCCAGCAGGGGATGGTTCCTGGGTGGCTACACCTTC. It yields the protein CASRGWFLGGYTF. The chain employs TRBV6-2 or TRBV6-3 and TRBJ1-2; D not resolved. The germline gives CDR1 MNHEY, CDR2 SVGEGT. Trimming removed 6 bases at V and 7 bases at J, with 15 bases between. CDR3 length: 13 residues.

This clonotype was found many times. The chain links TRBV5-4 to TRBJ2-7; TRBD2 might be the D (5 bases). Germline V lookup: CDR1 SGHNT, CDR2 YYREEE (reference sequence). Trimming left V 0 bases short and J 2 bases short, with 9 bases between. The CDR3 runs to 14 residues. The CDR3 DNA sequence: TGTGCCAGCAGCTTGGGGGCGGGTACCTACGAGCAGTACTTC. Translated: CASSLGAGTYEQYF.